Listed below are T cell receptor beta chains from one sample, sequenced in a study of blood T cell repertoires in COVID-19. Clones were sequenced by immunoSEQ multiplex PCR, and TCRdb holds only the in-frame ones, with some missing. This sample has 200,000 to 250,000 clones, with 88% found just once. The sample comprised PBMCs or T cells enriched from blood (not recorded which). These receptor sequences come from a woman aged 25-40 years who had been exposed to COVID-19. CDR3s include the opening cysteine and the closing phenylalanine or tryptophan. The D gene is left open where the match is weak. Some rows mark clone size as missing; the rest say once, few, many or name a class of expanded clone.

CDR3 length	V gene	D gene	J gene	clone size	CDR3 protein	CDR3 DNA
17	TRBV6-2/TRBV6-3	TRBD1	TRBJ1-5	NA	CASSSAGGLSDNQPQHF	TGTGCCAGCAGTTCGGCAGGGGGGCTTTCGGACAATCAGCCCCAGCATTTT
17	TRBV15	TRBD2	TRBJ2-1	NA	CATRGLAGFASYNEQFF	TGTGCCACCAGAGGGCTAGCGGGATTCGCGTCCTACAATGAGCAGTTCTTC
13	TRBV19	NA	TRBJ2-1	NA	CASSQNRYNEQFF	TGTGCCAGTAGTCAGAACAGATACAATGAGCAGTTCTTC
18	TRBV12-5	TRBD2	TRBJ2-1	NA	CASGLFLGGRPHYNEQFF	TGTGCTAGTGGTTTGTTTCTTGGCGGGAGGCCCCACTACAATGAGCAGTTCTTC
13	TRBV4-1	NA	TRBJ1-5	few	CASSQDRDQPQHF	TGCGCCAGCAGCCAAGATCGGGATCAGCCCCAGCATTTT
13	TRBV12-3/TRBV12-4	NA	TRBJ1-5	NA	CASSVKSNQPQHF	TGTGCCAGCAGTGTAAAAAGCAATCAGCCCCAGCATTTT
11	TRBV6-5	NA	TRBJ2-7	NA	CASSKTNEQYF	TGTGCCAGCAGTAAGACTAACGAGCAGTACTTC
16	TRBV6-1	TRBD2	TRBJ2-1	NA	CASSEKAGTLYNEQFF	TGTGCCAGCAGTGAAAAAGCGGGAACCCTCTACAATGAGCAGTTCTTC
17	TRBV6-1	TRBD2	TRBJ2-3	NA	CASSEWRLAGGTDTQYF	TGTGCCAGCAGTGAATGGCGACTAGCGGGGGGCACAGATACGCAGTATTTT
12	TRBV6-2/TRBV6-3	TRBD1	TRBJ2-7	NA	CASSRTGYEQYF	TGTGCCAGCAGTAGGACAGGGTACGAGCAGTACTTC
16	TRBV10-3	NA	TRBJ1-2	NA	CAISESQARTVYGYTF	TGTGCCATCAGTGAGTCACAGGCGAGAACGGTTTATGGCTACACCTTC
13	TRBV4-2	TRBD1	TRBJ1-2	many	CASSPDRGSGYTF	TGTGCCAGCAGCCCAGACAGGGGGTCCGGCTACACCTTC
16	TRBV24-1	NA	TRBJ2-1	NA	CATSTTTGRPYNEQFF	TGTGCCACCAGTACGACTACAGGGCGCCCCTACAATGAGCAGTTCTTC
16	TRBV28	TRBD1	TRBJ1-5	NA	CASSPEQGFGNQPQHF	TGTGCCAGCAGTCCCGAACAGGGGTTCGGCAATCAGCCCCAGCATTTT
15	TRBV6-2/TRBV6-3	TRBD2	TRBJ2-7	NA	CASSYSRGRTYEQYF	TGTGCCAGCAGTTACTCGCGCGGGAGAACCTACGAGCAGTACTTC
17	TRBV2	NA	TRBJ1-1	NA	CASRNGIGRASNTEAFF	TGTGCCAGCAGAAACGGTATAGGGCGGGCGTCGAACACTGAAGCTTTCTTT
16	TRBV5-4	TRBD2	TRBJ2-5	few	CASSAGSGLAGVAQYF	TGTGCCAGCAGCGCCGGGTCGGGACTAGCGGGAGTAGCCCAGTACTTC
16	TRBV14	TRBD2	TRBJ2-2	once	CASSQTTSGYTGELFF	TGTGCCAGCAGCCAGACCACTAGCGGATACACCGGGGAGCTGTTTTTT
18	TRBV2	TRBD2	TRBJ2-3	once	CASSQRDLAGGRTDTQYF	TGTGCCAGCAGCCAACGGGATCTAGCGGGAGGCCGCACAGATACGCAGTATTTT
13	TRBV5-5	NA	TRBJ2-5	NA	CASSLSTEETQYF	TGTGCCAGCAGCTTATCGACAGAAGAGACCCAGTACTTC
15	TRBV6-2/TRBV6-3	NA	TRBJ2-7	NA	CASSQSTSSSYEQYF	TGTGCCAGCAGTCAATCGACTAGTAGCTCCTACGAGCAGTACTTC
18	TRBV30	TRBD2	TRBJ2-1	NA	CAWSVQGGLAARLNEQFF	TGTGCCTGGAGTGTACAAGGCGGACTAGCTGCACGACTCAATGAGCAGTTCTTC
13	TRBV3-1/TRBV3-2	NA	TRBJ1-2	NA	CASSQSSQYGYTF	TGTGCCAGCAGCCAAAGTTCGCAGTATGGCTACACCTTC
16	TRBV6-6	NA	TRBJ2-7	NA	CASSYSRVSPDYEQYF	TGTGCCAGCAGTTACTCGAGGGTCTCACCAGACTACGAGCAGTACTTC
13	TRBV9	TRBD1	TRBJ1-1	NA	CASSARQGTEAFF	TGTGCCAGCAGCGCCCGACAGGGAACCGAAGCTTTCTTT
13	TRBV10-2	NA	TRBJ1-1	many	CASRYMANTEAFF	TGCGCCAGCAGATACATGGCCAACACTGAAGCTTTCTTT
12	TRBV5-1	NA	TRBJ2-7	NA	CASSEDYYEQYF	TGCGCCAGCAGCGAGGACTACTACGAGCAGTACTTC
17	TRBV10-3	TRBD2	TRBJ2-1	NA	CAISAGEGLAGYNEQFF	TGTGCCATCAGCGCTGGGGAGGGACTAGCGGGCTACAATGAGCAGTTCTTC
14	TRBV5-6	NA	TRBJ2-2	NA	CASSSYRNTGELFF	TGTGCCAGCAGCTCATACAGGAACACCGGGGAGCTGTTTTTT
15	TRBV6-5	TRBD1	TRBJ2-7	NA	CASTSRGQGAYEQYF	TGTGCCAGCACCTCACGAGGACAGGGGGCCTACGAGCAGTACTTC
17	TRBV4-1	NA	TRBJ2-6	NA	CASSQGGHRSGANVLTF	TGCGCCAGCAGCCAAGGTGGACACCGCTCTGGGGCCAACGTCCTGACTTTC
14	TRBV5-5	NA	TRBJ1-1	NA	CASSLRGMNTEAFF	TGTGCCAGCAGCTTAAGGGGAATGAACACTGAAGCTTTCTTT
14	TRBV3-1/TRBV3-2	NA	TRBJ1-2	once	CASSLGGRGFGYTF	TGTGCCAGCAGCCTAGGAGGCCGAGGGTTTGGCTACACCTTC
16	TRBV6-5	NA	TRBJ2-1	NA	CASSYSEAYSYNEQFF	TGTGCCAGCAGTTACTCGGAGGCGTATTCCTACAATGAGCAGTTCTTC
14	TRBV9	NA	TRBJ1-1	NA	CASSAEGWDTEAFF	TGTGCCAGCAGCGCAGAGGGTTGGGACACTGAAGCTTTCTTT
14	TRBV6-5	TRBD2	TRBJ2-7	NA	CASSPSGTPYEQYF	TGTGCCAGCAGTCCCAGCGGGACGCCCTACGAGCAGTACTTC
14	TRBV3-1/TRBV3-2	TRBD2	TRBJ2-5	NA	CASREGLAKETQYF	TGTGCCAGCAGAGAGGGACTAGCTAAAGAGACCCAGTACTTC
15	TRBV5-4	NA	TRBJ1-2	NA	CASSLATTANYGYTF	TGTGCCAGCAGCTTGGCCACGACAGCAAACTATGGCTACACCTTC